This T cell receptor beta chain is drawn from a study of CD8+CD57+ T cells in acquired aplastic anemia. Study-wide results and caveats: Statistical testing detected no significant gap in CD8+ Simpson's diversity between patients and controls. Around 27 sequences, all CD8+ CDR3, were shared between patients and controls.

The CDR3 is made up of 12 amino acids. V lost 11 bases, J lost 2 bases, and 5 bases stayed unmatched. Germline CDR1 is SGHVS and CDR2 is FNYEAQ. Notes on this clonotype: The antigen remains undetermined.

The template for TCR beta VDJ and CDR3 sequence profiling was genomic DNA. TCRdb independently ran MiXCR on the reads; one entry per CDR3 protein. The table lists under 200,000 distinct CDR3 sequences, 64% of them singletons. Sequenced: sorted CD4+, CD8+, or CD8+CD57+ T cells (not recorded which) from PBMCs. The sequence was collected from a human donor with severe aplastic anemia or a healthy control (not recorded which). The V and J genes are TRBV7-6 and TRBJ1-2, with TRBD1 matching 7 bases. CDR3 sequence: CAVRQGNYGYTF. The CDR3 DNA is TGTGCCGTCAGACAGGGCAACTATGGCTACACCTTC.